The clone carrying this T cell receptor beta chain was observed many times. The data originate from a study of T-cell reconstitution after alpha-beta-depleted transplantation in children. Construction of the TCRbeta library involved unique molecular identifiers. In TCRdb, the PCR reads were re-called with MiXCR into one record per CDR3 protein. The sample shows 700,000 or so distinct CDR3 sequences, around 13% of them seen only once. Germline trimming cut 3 bases from V and 8 bases from J; bases unmatched to any gene: 4. The CDR3 length is 14 residues. Germline values: CDR1 KGHSH, CDR2 LQKENI. The sequencing used PBMCs, collected before TCRalphabeta/CD19-depleted stem cell transplant. The chain has TRBV18 and TRBJ2-1; 10 nucleotides match TRBD1. This clonotype originated in a girl aged 2 to 10 with congenital amegakaryocytic thrombocytopenia, due to receive a stem cell transplant. CDR3 bases: TGTGCCAGCTCACCGCCAGGACAGGGGGATGAGCAGTTCTTC. Translating it yields CASSPPGQGDEQFF.